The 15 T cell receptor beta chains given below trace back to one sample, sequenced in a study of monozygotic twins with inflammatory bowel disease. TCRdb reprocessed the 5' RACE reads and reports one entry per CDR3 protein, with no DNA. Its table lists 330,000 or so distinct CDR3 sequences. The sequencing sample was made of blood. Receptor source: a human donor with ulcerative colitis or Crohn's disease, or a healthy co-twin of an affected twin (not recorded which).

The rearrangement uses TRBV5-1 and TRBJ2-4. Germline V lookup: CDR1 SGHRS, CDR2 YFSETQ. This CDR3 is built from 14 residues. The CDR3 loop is CASSPEIAKNIQYF. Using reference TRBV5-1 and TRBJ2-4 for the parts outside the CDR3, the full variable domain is KAGVTQTPRYLIKTRGQQVTLSCSPISGHRSVSWYQQTPGQGLQFLFEYFSETQRNKGNFPGRFSGRQFSNSRSEMNVSTLELGDSALYLCASSPEIAKNIQYFGAGTRLSVL.

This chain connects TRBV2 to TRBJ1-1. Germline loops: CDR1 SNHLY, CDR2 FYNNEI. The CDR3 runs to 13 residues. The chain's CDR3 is CASGVLTRTEAFF.

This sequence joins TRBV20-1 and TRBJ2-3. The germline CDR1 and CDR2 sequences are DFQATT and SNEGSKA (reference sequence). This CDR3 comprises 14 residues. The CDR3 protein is CSASDGVYTDTQYF.

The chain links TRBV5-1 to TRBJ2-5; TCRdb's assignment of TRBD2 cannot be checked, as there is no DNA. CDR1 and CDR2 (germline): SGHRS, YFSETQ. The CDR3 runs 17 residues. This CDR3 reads CASSLPRTSGQQETQYF.

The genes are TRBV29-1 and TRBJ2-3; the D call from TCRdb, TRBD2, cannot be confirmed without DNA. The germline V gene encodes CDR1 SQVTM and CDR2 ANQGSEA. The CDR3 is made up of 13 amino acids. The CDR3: CSARDSSTDTQYF.

Here the CDR3 reads CSARATLKGGGSPLHF. This chain uses TRBV20-1 with TRBJ1-6. From germline, CDR1 is DFQATT and CDR2 SNEGSKA (reference sequence). This CDR3 comprises 16 residues.

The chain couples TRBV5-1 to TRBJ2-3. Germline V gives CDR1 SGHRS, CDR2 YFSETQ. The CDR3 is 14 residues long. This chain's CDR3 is CASSLGRSTDTQYF.

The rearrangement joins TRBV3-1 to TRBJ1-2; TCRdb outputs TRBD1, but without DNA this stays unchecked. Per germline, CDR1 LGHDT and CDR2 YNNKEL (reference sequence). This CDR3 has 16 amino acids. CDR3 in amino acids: CASSQDSFRGGRNYTF.

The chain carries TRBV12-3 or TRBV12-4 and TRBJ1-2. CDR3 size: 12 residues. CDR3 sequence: CASSFSPEGYTF.

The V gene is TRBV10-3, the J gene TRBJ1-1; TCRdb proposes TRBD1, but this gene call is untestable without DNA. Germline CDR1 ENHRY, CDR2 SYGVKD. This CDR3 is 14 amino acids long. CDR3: CAISFDGTGTEAFF.

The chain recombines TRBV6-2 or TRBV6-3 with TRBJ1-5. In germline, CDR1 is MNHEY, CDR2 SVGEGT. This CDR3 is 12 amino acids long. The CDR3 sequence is CASSYENQPQHF.

CDR3 in amino acids: CANSSPVRGYGYTF. The rearrangement joins TRBV7-2 to TRBJ1-2. Per germline, CDR1 SGHTA and CDR2 FQGNSA. CDR3 length: 14 amino acids.

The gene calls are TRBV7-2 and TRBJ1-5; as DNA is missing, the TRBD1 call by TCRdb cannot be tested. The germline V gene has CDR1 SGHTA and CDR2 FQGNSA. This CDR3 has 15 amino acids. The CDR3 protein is CASSLVGTGSQPQHF.

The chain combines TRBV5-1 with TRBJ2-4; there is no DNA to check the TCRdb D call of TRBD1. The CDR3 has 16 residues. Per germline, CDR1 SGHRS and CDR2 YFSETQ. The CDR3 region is CASRGDSGTAKNIQYF.

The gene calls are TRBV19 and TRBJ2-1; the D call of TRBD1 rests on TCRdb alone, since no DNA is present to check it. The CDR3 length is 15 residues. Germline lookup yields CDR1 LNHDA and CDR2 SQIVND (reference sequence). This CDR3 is CASNPGRGKYNEQFF.